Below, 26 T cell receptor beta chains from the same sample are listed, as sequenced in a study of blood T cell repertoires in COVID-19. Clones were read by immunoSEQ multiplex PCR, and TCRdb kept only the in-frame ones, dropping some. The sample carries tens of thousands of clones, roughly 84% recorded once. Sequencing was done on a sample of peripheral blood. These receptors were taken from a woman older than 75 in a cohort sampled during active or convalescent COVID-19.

The CDR3, as DNA: TGTGCCAGCAGTGCTGGACACGGAGGGACTGGAAACACCATATATTTT. Its translation: CASSAGHGGTGNTIYF. The rearrangement uses TRBV6-1 and TRBJ1-3; maybe TRBD1 (5 bases). From germline, CDR1 is MNHNS and CDR2 SASEGT. The CDR3 runs to 16 residues. V dropped 4 bases and J dropped 2 bases, with 15 bases sitting between them.

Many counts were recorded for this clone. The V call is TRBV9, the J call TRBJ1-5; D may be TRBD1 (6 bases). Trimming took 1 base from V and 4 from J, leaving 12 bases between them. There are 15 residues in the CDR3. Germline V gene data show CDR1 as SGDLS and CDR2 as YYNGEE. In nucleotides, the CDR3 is TGTGCCAGCAGCGTAACTGGACAGCCAAATCAGCCCCAGCATTTT. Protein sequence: CASSVTGQPNQPQHF.

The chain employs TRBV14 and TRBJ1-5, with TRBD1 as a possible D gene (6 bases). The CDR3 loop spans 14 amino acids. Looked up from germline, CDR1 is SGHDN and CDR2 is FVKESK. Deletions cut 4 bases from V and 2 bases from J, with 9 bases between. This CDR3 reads CASSRAGGNQPQHF. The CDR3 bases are TGTGCCAGCAGCCGGGCAGGGGGCAATCAGCCCCAGCATTTT.

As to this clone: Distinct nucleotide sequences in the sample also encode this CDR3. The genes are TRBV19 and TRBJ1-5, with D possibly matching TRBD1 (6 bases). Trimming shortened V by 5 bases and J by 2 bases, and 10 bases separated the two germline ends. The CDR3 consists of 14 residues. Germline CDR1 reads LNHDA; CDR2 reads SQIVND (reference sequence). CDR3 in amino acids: CASSQTGGNQPQHF. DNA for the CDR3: TGTGCCAGTAGTCAGACAGGCGGCAATCAGCCCCAGCATTTT.

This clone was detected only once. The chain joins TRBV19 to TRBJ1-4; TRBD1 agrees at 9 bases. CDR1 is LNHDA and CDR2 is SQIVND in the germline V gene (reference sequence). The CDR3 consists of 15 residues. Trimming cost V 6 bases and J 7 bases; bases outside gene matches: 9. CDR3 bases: TGTGCCAGTAGCCCTCCAGCGGGACAGGGTGAAAAACTGTTTTTT. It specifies CASSPPAGQGEKLFF.

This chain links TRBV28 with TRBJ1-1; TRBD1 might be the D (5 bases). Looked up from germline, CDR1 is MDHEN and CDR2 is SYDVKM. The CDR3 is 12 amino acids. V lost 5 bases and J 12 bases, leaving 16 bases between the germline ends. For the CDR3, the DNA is TGTGCCAGCAGTCCCTCGGGGGGAAGCCCTTTCTTT. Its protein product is CASSPSGGSPFF. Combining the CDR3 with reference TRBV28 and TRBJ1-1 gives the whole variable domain DVKVTQSSRYLVKRTGEKVFLECVQDMDHENMFWYRQDPGLGLRLIYFSYDVKMKEKGDIPEGYSVSREKKERFSLILESASTNQTSMYLCASSPSGGSPFFGQGTRLTVV.

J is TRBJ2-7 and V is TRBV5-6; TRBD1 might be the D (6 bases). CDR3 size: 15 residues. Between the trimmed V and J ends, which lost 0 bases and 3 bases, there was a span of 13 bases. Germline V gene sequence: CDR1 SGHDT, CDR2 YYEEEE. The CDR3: CASSLARTEFYEQYF. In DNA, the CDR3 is TGTGCCAGCAGCTTGGCCCGGACAGAATTCTACGAGCAGTACTTC.

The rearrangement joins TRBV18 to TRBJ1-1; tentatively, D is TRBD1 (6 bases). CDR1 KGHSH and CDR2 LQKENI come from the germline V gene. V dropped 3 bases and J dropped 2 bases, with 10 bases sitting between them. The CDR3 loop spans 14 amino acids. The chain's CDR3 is CASSPQGGNTEAFF. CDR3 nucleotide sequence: TGTGCCAGCTCACCCCAAGGGGGAAACACTGAAGCTTTCTTT.

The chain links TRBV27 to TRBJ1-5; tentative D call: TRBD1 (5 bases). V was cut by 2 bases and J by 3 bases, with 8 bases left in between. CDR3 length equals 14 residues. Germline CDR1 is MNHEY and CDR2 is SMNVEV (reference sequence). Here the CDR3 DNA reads TGTGCCAGCAGTTTAACAGGAGACAATCAGCCCCAGCATTTT. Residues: CASSLTGDNQPQHF.

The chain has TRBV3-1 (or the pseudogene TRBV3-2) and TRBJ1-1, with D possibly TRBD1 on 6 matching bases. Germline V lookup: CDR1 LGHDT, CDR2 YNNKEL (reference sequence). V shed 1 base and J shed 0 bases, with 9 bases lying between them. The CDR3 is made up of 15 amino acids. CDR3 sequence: CASSQAGAVNTEAFF. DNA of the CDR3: TGTGCCAGCAGCCAAGCAGGGGCGGTGAACACTGAAGCTTTCTTT.

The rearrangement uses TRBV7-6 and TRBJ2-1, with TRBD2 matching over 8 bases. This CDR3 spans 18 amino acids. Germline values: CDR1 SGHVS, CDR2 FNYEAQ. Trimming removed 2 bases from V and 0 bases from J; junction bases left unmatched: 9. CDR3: CASSLRGLGAHSYNEQFF. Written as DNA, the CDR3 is TGTGCCAGCAGCTTAAGGGGACTAGGGGCCCACTCCTACAATGAGCAGTTCTTC.

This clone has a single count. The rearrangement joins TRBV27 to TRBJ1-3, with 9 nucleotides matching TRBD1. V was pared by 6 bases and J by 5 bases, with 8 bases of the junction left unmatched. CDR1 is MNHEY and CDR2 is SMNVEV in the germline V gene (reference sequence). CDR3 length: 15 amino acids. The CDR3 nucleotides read TGTGCCAGCAGCCGGACAGGGGATACAAGAAACACCATATATTTT. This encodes CASSRTGDTRNTIYF.

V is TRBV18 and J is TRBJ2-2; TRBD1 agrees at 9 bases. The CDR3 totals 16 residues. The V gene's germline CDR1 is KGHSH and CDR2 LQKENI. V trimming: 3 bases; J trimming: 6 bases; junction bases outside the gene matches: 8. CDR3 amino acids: CASSPGQGTMAGELFF. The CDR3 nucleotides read TGTGCCAGCTCACCTGGACAGGGGACGATGGCCGGGGAGCTGTTTTTT. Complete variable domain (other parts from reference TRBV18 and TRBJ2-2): NAGVMQNPRHLVRRRGQEARLRCSPMKGHSHVYWYRQLPEEGLKFMVYLQKENIIDESGMPKERFSAEFPKEGPSILRIQQVVRGDSAAYFCASSPGQGTMAGELFFGEGSRLTVL.

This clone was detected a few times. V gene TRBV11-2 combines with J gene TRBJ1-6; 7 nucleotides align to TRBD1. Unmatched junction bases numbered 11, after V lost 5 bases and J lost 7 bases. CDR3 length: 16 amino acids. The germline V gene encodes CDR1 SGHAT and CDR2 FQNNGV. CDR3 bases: TGTGCCAGCAGCCCCCGGACAGGACAATCAAATTCACCCCTCCACTTT. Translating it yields CASSPRTGQSNSPLHF.

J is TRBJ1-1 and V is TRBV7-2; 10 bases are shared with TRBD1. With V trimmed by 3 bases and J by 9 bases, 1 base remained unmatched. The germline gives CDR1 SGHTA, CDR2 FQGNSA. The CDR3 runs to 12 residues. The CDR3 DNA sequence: TGTGCCAGCAGCTTCGACAGGGGGCAAGCTTTCTTT. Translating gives CASSFDRGQAFF.

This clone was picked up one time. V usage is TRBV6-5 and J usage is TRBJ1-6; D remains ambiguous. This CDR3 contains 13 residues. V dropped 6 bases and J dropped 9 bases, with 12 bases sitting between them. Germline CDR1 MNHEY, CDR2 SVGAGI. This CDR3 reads CASSSSRGSPLHF. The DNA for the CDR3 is TGTGCCAGCAGCTCCTCCCGAGGTTCACCCCTCCACTTT.

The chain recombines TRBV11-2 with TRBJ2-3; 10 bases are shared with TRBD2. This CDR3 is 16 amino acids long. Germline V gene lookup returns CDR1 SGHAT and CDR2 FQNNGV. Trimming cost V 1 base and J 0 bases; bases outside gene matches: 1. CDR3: CASSLGLAGSTDTQYF. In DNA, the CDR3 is TGTGCCAGCAGCTTAGGACTAGCGGGTAGCACAGATACGCAGTATTTT.

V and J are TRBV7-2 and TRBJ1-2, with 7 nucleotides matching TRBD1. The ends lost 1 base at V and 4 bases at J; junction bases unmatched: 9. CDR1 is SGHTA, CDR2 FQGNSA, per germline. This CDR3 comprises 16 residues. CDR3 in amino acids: CASSLVGGDRVYGYTF. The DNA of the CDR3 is TGTGCCAGCAGCTTAGTCGGTGGAGACAGGGTCTATGGCTACACCTTC.

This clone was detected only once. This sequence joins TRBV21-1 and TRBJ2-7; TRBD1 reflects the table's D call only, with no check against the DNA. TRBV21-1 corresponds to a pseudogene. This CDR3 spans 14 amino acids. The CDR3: CASSPRDRTYEQYV. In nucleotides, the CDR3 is TGTGCCAGCAGCCCCCGGGACAGAACCTACGAGCAGTACGTC.

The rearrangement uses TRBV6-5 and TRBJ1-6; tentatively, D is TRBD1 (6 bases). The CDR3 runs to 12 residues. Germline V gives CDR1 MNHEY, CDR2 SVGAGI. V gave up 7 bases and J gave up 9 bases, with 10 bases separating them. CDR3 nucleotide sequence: TGTGCCAGCACAGGGGCAGGTTCACCCCTCCACTTT. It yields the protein CASTGAGSPLHF.

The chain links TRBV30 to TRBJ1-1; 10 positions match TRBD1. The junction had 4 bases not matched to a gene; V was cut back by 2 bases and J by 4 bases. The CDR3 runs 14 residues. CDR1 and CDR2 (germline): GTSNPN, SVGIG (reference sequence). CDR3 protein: CAWSIRTGGTEAFF. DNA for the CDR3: TGTGCCTGGAGTATACGGACAGGGGGCACTGAAGCTTTCTTT.

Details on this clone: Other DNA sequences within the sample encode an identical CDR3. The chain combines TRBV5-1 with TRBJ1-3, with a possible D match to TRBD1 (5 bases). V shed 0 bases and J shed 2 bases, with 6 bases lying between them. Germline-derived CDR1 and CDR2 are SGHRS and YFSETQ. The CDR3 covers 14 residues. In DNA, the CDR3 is TGCGCCAGCAGCTTGGGACAGACTGGAAACACCATATATTTT. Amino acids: CASSLGQTGNTIYF.

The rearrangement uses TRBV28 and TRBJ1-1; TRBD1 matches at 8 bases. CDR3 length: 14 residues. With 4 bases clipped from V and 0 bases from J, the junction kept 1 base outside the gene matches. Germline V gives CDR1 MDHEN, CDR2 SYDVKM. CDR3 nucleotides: TGTGCCAGCAGTTACAGGGGGATGAACACTGAAGCTTTCTTT. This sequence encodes CASSYRGMNTEAFF.

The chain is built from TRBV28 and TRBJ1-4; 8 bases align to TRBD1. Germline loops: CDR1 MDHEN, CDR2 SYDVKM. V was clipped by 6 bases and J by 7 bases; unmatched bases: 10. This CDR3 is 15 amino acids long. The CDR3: CASSPAGQGGEKLFF. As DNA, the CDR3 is TGTGCCAGCAGCCCTGCAGGACAGGGCGGTGAAAAACTGTTTTTT. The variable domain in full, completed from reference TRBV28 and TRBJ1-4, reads DVKVTQSSRYLVKRTGEKVFLECVQDMDHENMFWYRQDPGLGLRLIYFSYDVKMKEKGDIPEGYSVSREKKERFSLILESASTNQTSMYLCASSPAGQGGEKLFFGSGTQLSVL.

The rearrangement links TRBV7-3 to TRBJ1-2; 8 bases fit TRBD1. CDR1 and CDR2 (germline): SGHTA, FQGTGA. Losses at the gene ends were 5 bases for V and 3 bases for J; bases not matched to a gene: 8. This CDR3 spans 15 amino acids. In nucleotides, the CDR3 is TGTGCCAGCAGCCCAACAGGGGGGGGATACTATGGCTACACCTTC. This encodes CASSPTGGGYYGYTF.

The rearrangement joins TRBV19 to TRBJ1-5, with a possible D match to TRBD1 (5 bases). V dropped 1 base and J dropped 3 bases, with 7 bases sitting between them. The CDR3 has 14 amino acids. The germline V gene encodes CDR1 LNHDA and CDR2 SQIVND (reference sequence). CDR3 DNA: TGTGCCAGTAGTATAGGACAGCTCAATCAGCCCCAGCATTTT. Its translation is CASSIGQLNQPQHF. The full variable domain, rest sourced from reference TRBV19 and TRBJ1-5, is DGGITQSPKYLFRKEGQNVTLSCEQNLNHDAMYWYRQDPGQGLRLIYYSQIVNDFQKGDIAEGYSVSREKKESFPLTVTSAQKNPTAFYLCASSIGQLNQPQHFGDGTRLSIL.